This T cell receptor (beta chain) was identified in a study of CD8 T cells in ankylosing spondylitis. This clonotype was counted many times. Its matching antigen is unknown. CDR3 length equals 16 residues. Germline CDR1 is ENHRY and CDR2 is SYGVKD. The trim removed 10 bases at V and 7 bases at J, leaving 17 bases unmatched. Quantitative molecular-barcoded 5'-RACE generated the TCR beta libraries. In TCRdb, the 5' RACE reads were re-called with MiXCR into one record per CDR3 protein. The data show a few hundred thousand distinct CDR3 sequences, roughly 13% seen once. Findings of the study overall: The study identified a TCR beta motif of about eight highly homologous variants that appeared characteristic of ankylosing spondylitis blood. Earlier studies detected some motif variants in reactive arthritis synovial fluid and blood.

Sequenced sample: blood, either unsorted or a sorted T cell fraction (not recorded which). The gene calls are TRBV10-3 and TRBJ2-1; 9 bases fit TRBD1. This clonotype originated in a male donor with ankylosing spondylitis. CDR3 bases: TGTGCCACCTCGGACTTTGCGGGACAGGGAAAGAATGAGCAGTTCTTC. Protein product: CATSDFAGQGKNEQFF.